This T cell receptor beta chain came from a study of blood T cell repertoires in COVID-19. Background on the study: There were acute and convalescent COVID-19 samples, and they came from the United States, Italy and Spain. Sources were T cells, B-cell-depleted T cells, or PBMCs; the material itself was cDNA or gDNA.

TCRdb's copy holds only in-frame clones and misses some; the assay was immunoSEQ multiplex PCR. The repertoire consists of more than 85,000 clones, with over 80% occurring once and the leading ten covering 1.1%. Trimming took 0 bases from V and 3 from J; bases not matched to a gene: 4. The germline gives CDR1 SGDLS, CDR2 YYNGEE. This CDR3 has 15 residues. This clone was detected only once. The TCR comes from a human donor in a cohort sampled during active COVID-19. The sequenced sample consisted of peripheral blood. The chain employs TRBV9 and TRBJ2-3; 7 nucleotides line up with TRBD2. As DNA, the CDR3 is TGTGCCAGCAGCGTAGCAATAGCGGGTACAGATACGCAGTATTTT. Translating gives CASSVAIAGTDTQYF.